Listed below are T cell receptor beta chains from one sample, sequenced in a study of T-cell memory formation after mild COVID-19. TCRdb re-called the 5' RACE reads with MiXCR, one entry per CDR3 protein. Of a few hundred thousand distinct CDR3 sequences in the sample, about 24% are singletons; the top ten hold about 10%. The sequenced sample was PBMCs or a T cell subset sorted from them (not recorded which). The receptor set was obtained from an adult woman who had mild COVID-19 (a few samples of this study predate the infection). Cell type and time point are not known. CDR3s leave out the opening cysteine and the closing phenylalanine or tryptophan. The D gene is left open where the match is weak.

d_gene: TRBD2
j_gene: TRBJ2-6
v_gene: TRBV7-9
CDR3aa: ASSLRREVSGANVLT

d_gene: .
j_gene: TRBJ1-1
v_gene: TRBV12-3/TRBV12-4
CDR3aa: ASSPDRYHMNTEAF

d_gene: TRBD2
j_gene: TRBJ2-2
v_gene: TRBV24-1
CDR3aa: ATSDLGLAGRNTGELF

d_gene: .
j_gene: TRBJ1-5
v_gene: TRBV5-1
CDR3aa: ASSWGTGQGNQPQH

d_gene: TRBD1
j_gene: TRBJ2-7
v_gene: TRBV27
CDR3aa: ASKQGTPYEQY

d_gene: .
j_gene: TRBJ1-1
v_gene: TRBV4-1
CDR3aa: ASSQGRGGRRNTEAF

d_gene: .
j_gene: TRBJ2-5
v_gene: TRBV24-1
CDR3aa: ATSVSSSQETQY

d_gene: TRBD2
j_gene: TRBJ2-1
v_gene: TRBV12-3/TRBV12-4
CDR3aa: ASSLLAGRSNEQF

d_gene: .
j_gene: TRBJ2-7
v_gene: TRBV7-9
CDR3aa: ASSSPGLPSYEQY

d_gene: TRBD1
j_gene: TRBJ2-5
v_gene: TRBV9
CDR3aa: ASSEFLGGAETQY

d_gene: .
j_gene: TRBJ1-2
v_gene: TRBV6-5
CDR3aa: ASSPEGVDGYT